Below are 29 T cell receptor beta chains sequenced from a single sample in a study of PD-1 blockade in classical Hodgkin lymphoma. Generated by immunoSEQ multiplex PCR, the TCRdb table keeps only in-frame clones and is missing some. This table has roughly 30,000 clones, about four fifths appearing once. As to time point: cycle 4 day 1 (C4D1), after about 6 weeks of nivolumab. Every patient relapsed after autologous stem cell transplantation, and brentuximab vedotin exposure varied. The authors purified CD4+ T cells from thawed PBMCs by magnetic negative selection. Sequenced material: CD4+ T cells from blood, taken before the fourth cycle of nivolumab. The source is a human donor with classical Hodgkin lymphoma.

V is TRBV4-1 and J is TRBJ1-5, with TRBD1 matching over 7 bases. Germline V gives CDR1 MGHRA, CDR2 YSYEKL. The J segment lost 4 bases and the V segment lost 0 bases, leaving 3 bases of the junction unmatched. The CDR3 loop spans 15 amino acids. The CDR3 nucleotides read TGCGCCAGCAGCCAAGAGGGACAGCTAAATCAGCCCCAGCATTTT. Translating gives CASSQEGQLNQPQHF.

V is TRBV6-5 and J is TRBJ1-6; tentatively, D is TRBD1 (6 bases). The CDR3 spans 15 residues. The germline CDR1 and CDR2 sequences are MNHEY and SVGAGI. The V end was cut by 6 bases, the J end by 7 bases, with 16 bases between. Written as DNA, the CDR3 is TGTGCCAGCAGGCCACCCAGGGGTGAGAATTCACCCCTCCACTTT. Translating it yields CASRPPRGENSPLHF.

The genes are TRBV7-9 and TRBJ1-1, with D possibly TRBD1 on 5 matching bases. The CDR3 contains 13 residues. CDR1 is SEHNR, CDR2 FQNEAQ, per germline (reference sequence). V was cut by 5 bases and J by 8 bases, with 15 bases left in between. The CDR3 sequence is CASSHRDGGEAFF. CDR3 DNA sequence: TGTGCCAGCAGCCACCGGGACGGAGGGGAAGCTTTCTTT.

Points on this clone: Other DNA sequences in the same sample also yield this CDR3. The chain carries TRBV6-5 and TRBJ1-2, with no clear D. V shed 2 bases and J shed 8 bases, with 15 bases lying between them. Germline lookup yields CDR1 MNHEY and CDR2 SVGAGI. This CDR3 has 14 residues. The DNA for the CDR3 is TGTGCCAGCAGTTACGATCGGCAGCAAGGGGGCTACACCTTC. This encodes CASSYDRQQGGYTF.

Note on this clone: In the same sample, other DNA sequences code for this CDR3. The J gene is TRBJ2-7, the V gene TRBV6-5; 9 bases agree with TRBD1. Germline-derived CDR1 and CDR2 are MNHEY and SVGAGI. Losses at the gene ends were 0 bases for V and 4 bases for J; bases not matched to a gene: 4. The CDR3 extends over 15 amino acids. The CDR3 is CASSYSGTGIYEQYF. CDR3 nucleotide sequence: TGTGCCAGCAGTTACTCAGGGACAGGGATATACGAGCAGTACTTC.

J is TRBJ2-5 and V is TRBV5-1; TRBD1 or TRBD2 may be the D gene (6 bases each). Trimming cost V 0 bases and J 5 bases, with 14 bases left between them. CDR1 and CDR2 (germline): SGHRS, YFSETQ. This CDR3 spans 15 amino acids. CDR3 protein: CASSLATGGGETQYF. CDR3 DNA: TGCGCCAGCAGCTTGGCAACCGGGGGCGGGGAGACCCAGTACTTC.

The V call is TRBV29-1, the J call TRBJ1-2, with D hard to call. This CDR3 comprises 12 residues. Per the germline V gene, CDR1 is SQVTM and CDR2 is ANQGSEA. Trimming left V 2 bases short and J 3 bases short, with 7 bases between. CDR3 bases: TGCAGCGTTGAACACCCCCACTATGGCTACACCTTC. As protein: CSVEHPHYGYTF.

The chain links TRBV5-1 to TRBJ1-2; unclear D gene. The germline V and J ends were trimmed by 0 bases and 8 bases, with 8 bases remaining between them. The germline V gene encodes CDR1 SGHRS and CDR2 YFSETQ. This CDR3 comprises 12 residues. The DNA of the CDR3 is TGCGCCAGCAGCTTGGAAGGGAACGGCTACACCTTC. Translated: CASSLEGNGYTF.

J is TRBJ1-6 and V is TRBV12-5; the D is unclear. The CDR3 sequence is 15 residues long. Germline V gives CDR1 LGHNT, CDR2 FRNRAP. Trimming cost V 6 bases and J 0 bases, with 9 bases left between them. In nucleotides, the CDR3 is TGTGCTAGTGGCCTCAAAAGCTCCTATAATTCACCCCTCCACTTT. Its translation is CASGLKSSYNSPLHF. The full variable domain, its missing parts supplied by reference TRBV12-5 and TRBJ1-6, is DARVTQTPRHKVTEMGQEVTMRCQPILGHNTVFWYRQTMMQGLELLAYFRNRAPLDDSGMPKDRFSAEMPDATLATLKIQPSEPRDSAVYFCASGLKSSYNSPLHFGNGTRLTVT.

The chain has TRBV30 and TRBJ1-4; D not resolved. From germline, CDR1 is GTSNPN and CDR2 SVGIG (reference sequence). The V end was cut by 5 bases, the J end by 12 bases, with 22 bases between. The CDR3 covers 14 residues. The CDR3 region is CAWRKPDQDGQLFF. CDR3 nucleotide sequence: TGTGCCTGGCGAAAACCGGACCAGGATGGGCAACTGTTTTTT.

The rearrangement joins TRBV5-1 to TRBJ2-1; D may be TRBD2 (5 bases). Trimming removed 0 bases from V and 2 bases from J, with 6 bases in between. The CDR3 is 14 residues long. Germline CDR1 and CDR2: SGHRS and YFSETQ. The CDR3 is CASSLAGAYNEQFF. CDR3 in DNA: TGCGCCAGCAGCTTGGCCGGGGCCTACAATGAGCAGTTCTTC.

The chain couples TRBV5-1 to TRBJ1-6, with D possibly being TRBD1 (5 bases). This CDR3 is 13 amino acids long. Trimming took 4 bases from V and 13 from J, leaving 15 bases between them. Germline assignment: CDR1 SGHRS and CDR2 YFSETQ. The CDR3 here is CASSPGGVLPLHF. For the CDR3, the DNA is TGCGCCAGCAGCCCCGGGGGGGTACTGCCCCTCCACTTT. Drawing the rest from reference TRBV5-1 and TRBJ1-6, the complete variable domain is KAGVTQTPRYLIKTRGQQVTLSCSPISGHRSVSWYQQTPGQGLQFLFEYFSETQRNKGNFPGRFSGRQFSNSRSEMNVSTLELGDSALYLCASSPGGVLPLHFGNGTRLTVT.

The chain is built from TRBV14 and TRBJ1-1, with D maybe TRBD1 (6 bases). This CDR3 has 15 residues. The V end lost 1 base, the J end lost 1 base, and 10 bases lay between the germline ends. Germline CDR1 and CDR2: SGHDN and FVKESK. The CDR3 loop reads CASSQAARGNTEAFF. In DNA, the CDR3 is TGTGCCAGCAGCCAAGCGGCCAGGGGGAACACTGAAGCTTTCTTT. The variable domain in full, completed from reference TRBV14 and TRBJ1-1, reads EAGVTQFPSHSVIEKGQTVTLRCDPISGHDNLYWYRRVMGKEIKFLLHFVKESKQDESGMPNNRFLAERTGGTYSTLKVQPAELEDSGVYFCASSQAARGNTEAFFGQGTRLTVV.

Remarks on this clone: The junction does not match germline at one end; this may be a read error. The genes are TRBV20-1 and TRBJ2-7; TRBD1 or TRBD2 may be the D gene (7 bases each). The CDR3 is made up of 11 amino acids. Germline CDR1 reads DFQATT; CDR2 reads SNEGSKA (reference sequence). The CDR3 coding sequence is TGCAGTGCCTGGGAGGGACAGATAACCCGTTTC. It encodes CSAWEGQITRF.

J is TRBJ1-4 and V is TRBV2, with 8 bases identical to TRBD1. With 3 bases clipped from V and 3 bases from J, the junction kept 6 bases outside the gene matches. The length of the CDR3 is 16 residues. Germline V lookup: CDR1 SNHLY, CDR2 FYNNEI. CDR3 region: CASSDPRGLSNEKLFF. The CDR3, as DNA: TGTGCCAGCAGTGATCCCAGGGGGCTATCTAATGAAAAACTGTTTTTT.

The gene calls are TRBV27 and TRBJ2-7; D not certain. This CDR3 comprises 11 residues. The V gene's germline CDR1 is MNHEY and CDR2 SMNVEV (reference sequence). The ends were cut back, 4 bases at V and 3 bases at J, with 4 bases in the middle. In nucleotides, the CDR3 is TGTGCCAGCAGTTCCTACTACGAGCAGTACTTC. Its protein is CASSSYYEQYF.

V usage is TRBV11-3 and J usage is TRBJ2-5, with D unclear. Looked up from germline, CDR1 is SGHNT and CDR2 is YENEEA. Deletions cut 5 bases from V and 1 base from J, with 8 bases between. This CDR3 comprises 13 residues. CDR3 sequence reads: CASSPSLQETQYF. In DNA, the CDR3 is TGTGCCAGCAGCCCCTCCCTCCAAGAGACCCAGTACTTC.

The V gene is TRBV14, the J gene TRBJ1-2; D gene unclear. V was clipped by 4 bases and J by 4 bases, with 16 bases between them. The length of the CDR3 is 15 residues. The germline CDR1 and CDR2 sequences are SGHDN and FVKESK. The CDR3 sequence: CASSRHTTQTYGYTF. CDR3 DNA: TGTGCCAGCAGCCGACACACGACGCAGACCTATGGCTACACCTTC.

The chain employs TRBV18 and TRBJ2-3; D remains unclear. Trimming stripped 0 bases from V and 5 bases from J, with 6 bases between. Germline CDR1 and CDR2: KGHSH and LQKENI. This CDR3 is 13 amino acids long. The CDR3: CASSPPVIDTQYF. The CDR3 DNA is TGTGCCAGCTCACCACCGGTGATAGATACGCAGTATTTT.

The table lists this clone with a few counts. V usage is TRBV2 and J usage is TRBJ2-7; D gene uncertain. V was trimmed by 3 bases and J by 7 bases, leaving 19 bases between them. This CDR3 comprises 15 residues. Looked up from germline, CDR1 is SNHLY and CDR2 is FYNNEI. CDR3 sequence: CASSEPQPGLGEQYF. The CDR3 nucleotides read TGTGCCAGCAGTGAGCCCCAACCTGGCCTAGGGGAGCAGTACTTC. The full variable domain, with the rest looked up from reference TRBV2 and TRBJ2-7, is EPEVTQTPSHQVTQMGQEVILRCVPISNHLYFYWYRQILGQKVEFLVSFYNNEISEKSEIFDDQFSVERPDGSNFTLKIRSTKLEDSAMYFCASSEPQPGLGEQYFGPGTRLTVT.

The chain joins TRBV5-1 to TRBJ2-7; either TRBD1 or TRBD2 may fit D (5 bases each). Germline values: CDR1 SGHRS, CDR2 YFSETQ. This CDR3 region has 13 residues. The ends were cut back, 8 bases at V and 0 bases at J, with 12 bases in the middle. In DNA form, the CDR3 reads TGCGCCAGTACACGGGACGGCTCCTACGAGCAGTACTTC. Protein product: CASTRDGSYEQYF.

This clone has a handful of counts. J is TRBJ1-1 and V is TRBV9; D ambiguous. CDR3 length: 15 residues. Deletions cut 4 bases from V and 4 bases from J, with 17 bases between. Germline CDR1 and CDR2: SGDLS and YYNGEE. The DNA of the CDR3 is TGTGCCAGCAGCCCCCGGCCTTTCGGTAGCACTGAAGCTTTCTTT. Residues: CASSPRPFGSTEAFF.

This clone has just one count. The J gene is TRBJ2-3, the V gene TRBV9, with D hard to call. Germline loops: CDR1 SGDLS, CDR2 YYNGEE. The CDR3 is 15 amino acids. Trimming stripped 6 bases from V and 0 bases from J, with 14 bases between. The CDR3 DNA sequence: TGTGCCAGCAACCCTCAGGTCGGGAGCACAGATACGCAGTATTTT. Translating gives CASNPQVGSTDTQYF.

This clone is a singleton in its sample. The chain combines TRBV10-2 with TRBJ1-4, with 7 nucleotides matching TRBD1. The CDR3 is made up of 15 amino acids. Germline loops: CDR1 WSHSY, CDR2 SAAADI. Trimming took 6 bases from V and 2 from J; bases not matched to a gene: 6. CDR3 sequence (DNA): TGCGCCAGCAGGGGGGACAGAGTTACTAATGAAAAACTGTTTTTT. Amino acid sequence: CASRGDRVTNEKLFF.

This chain joins TRBV5-1 and TRBJ2-7; possible D gene TRBD2, 5 bases. Germline CDR1 is SGHRS and CDR2 is YFSETQ. V was clipped by 2 bases and J by 4 bases, with 7 bases between them. The CDR3 runs 12 residues. CDR3: CASSFGLYEQYF. Here the CDR3 DNA reads TGCGCCAGCAGCTTTGGACTTTACGAGCAGTACTTC.

The rearrangement links TRBV5-8 to TRBJ1-1, with D unresolved. Germline loops: CDR1 SGHTS, CDR2 YDEGEE. This CDR3 is built from 14 residues. V was pared by 1 base and J by 2 bases, with 9 bases between. CDR3 sequence: CASSLTIGNTEAFF. The CDR3 DNA follows: TGTGCCAGCAGCTTGACGATAGGTAACACTGAAGCTTTCTTT.

The chain carries TRBV5-1 and TRBJ2-2; 10 nucleotides match TRBD1. After removal of 5 bases from V and 5 bases from J, the junction contained 6 bases not matched to a gene. The CDR3 runs to 15 residues. The germline gives CDR1 SGHRS, CDR2 YFSETQ. CDR3 DNA: TGCGCCAGCAGAATTCGGACAGGGGGGACCGGGGAGCTGTTTTTT. It codes for CASRIRTGGTGELFF.

The V gene is TRBV5-1, the J gene TRBJ1-2; D is unclear. The V end was cut by 1 base, the J end by 4 bases, with 11 bases between. Germline CDR1 SGHRS, CDR2 YFSETQ. This CDR3 comprises 14 residues. In DNA form, the CDR3 reads TGCGCCAGCAGCTTGTCCCTACCACCCTATGGCTACACCTTC. Translation gives CASSLSLPPYGYTF.

V is TRBV6-6 and J is TRBJ1-5; D may be TRBD1 (6 bases). Trimming shortened V by 7 bases and J by 5 bases, and 18 bases separated the two germline ends. Germline CDR1 and CDR2: MNHNY and SVGAGI (reference sequence). The CDR3 loop spans 15 amino acids. The CDR3 loop reads CASNPGGAIYQPQHF. Here the CDR3 DNA reads TGTGCCAGCAATCCCGGGGGGGCAATCTATCAGCCCCAGCATTTT.